The sequence of this T cell receptor (beta chain) was determined in a study of Graves' ophthalmopathy and Graves' hyperthyroidism. Study-level background: The study drew peripheral blood at initial diagnosis, before any treatment.

The V and J ends lost 2 bases and 7 bases, in that order; junction bases with no gene match: 5. CDR3 length: 14 amino acids. CDR1 and CDR2 from the germline V gene are MNHEY and SMNVEV (reference sequence). Amplifying from RNA transcripts, the study obtained TCR beta CDR3 regions. An opening RT-PCR round employed HTBI primers and preceded a second-round multiplex PCR. TCRdb re-called the multiplex PCR reads through MiXCR, storing one row per CDR3 protein. The profile shows hundreds of thousands of distinct CDR3 sequences, 20% to 25% of them singletons. Uncontrolled infections, pregnancy, lactation or other autoimmune diseases led to patient exclusion. The authors diagnosed from clinical symptoms, serum thyroxine, TRAb, thyroid ultrasound and orbital computed tomography.

The chain joins TRBV27 to TRBJ1-5; 7 bases are a match to TRBD1. The source is a woman younger than 35 with stable Graves' hyperthyroidism. Material for sequencing was peripheral blood. The CDR3 sequence is CASSLTGALQPQHF. For the CDR3, the DNA is TGTGCCAGCAGTTTAACAGGGGCTTTACAGCCCCAGCATTTT.